This TCR beta chain was identified in a study of T cell repertoires in cytomegalovirus infection. The wider study: CMV infection plus the matching HLA type was flagged by public TCR beta signatures. Overall study results and limits: Cumulative public TCR beta family frequency identified carriers of CMV plus the relevant HLA. Dominant in the ex vivo response were TCR beta clonotypes restricted by HLA-C and specific for CMV.

TCRdb itself ran the reads through MiXCR, one entry per CDR3 protein. The data contain about 530,000 distinct CDR3 sequences, 26% of them singletons. This clonotype was detected ten times or more. Its specificity is not known. The sample comprised PBMCs. This receptor was obtained from a human donor in good health (CMV status not recorded). Some clones in this sample may be carry-over from other donors' samples.

The CDR3 DNA reads as TGTGCCAGCAGCTTAAGCGGGATGGGGGTTGAGACCCAGTACTTC. This gives the protein CASSLSGMGVETQYF. The chain uses TRBV7-2 and TRBJ2-5; 7 bases are a match to TRBD2. CDR3 length equals 15 residues. In germline, CDR1 is SGHTA, CDR2 FQGNSA. V trimming: 2 bases; J trimming: 5 bases; junction bases outside the gene matches: 8.